The 15 T cell receptor beta chains presented below share a single source sample, sequenced in a study of cytomegalovirus exposure and HLA in healthy donors. In the PCR, 60 Vbeta and 13 Jbeta primers were used. The method was immunoSEQ multiplex PCR; TCRdb's version includes in-frame clones alone and lacks a portion of them. The table records around 150,000 clones, less than 65% of them present only once. Sequencing used PBMCs. These receptors were obtained from a woman in her 30s in good health and CMV-seropositive.

V is TRBV11-3 and J is TRBJ2-5; 9 nucleotides line up with TRBD1. This CDR3 contains 13 residues. V shed 5 bases, J shed 5 bases, and the junction held 3 bases outside the gene matches. Per the germline V gene, CDR1 is SGHNT and CDR2 is YENEEA. DNA for the CDR3: TGTGCCAGCAGCCCCGACAGGGGGGAGACCCAGTACTTC. Translated, it gives CASSPDRGETQYF.

This chain links TRBV7-6 with TRBJ2-7; D possibly corresponds to TRBD1 (5 bases). In germline, CDR1 is SGHVS, CDR2 FNYEAQ. Between the trimmed V and J ends, which lost 2 bases and 5 bases, there was a span of 13 bases. The CDR3 has 14 residues. The CDR3 spells CASSLNRGGDEQYF. The DNA for the CDR3 is TGTGCCAGCAGCTTAAATAGGGGTGGGGACGAGCAGTACTTC.

This clone was seen once. This chain links TRBV7-3 with TRBJ2-5; a weak D match, TRBD2 (6 bases). The V gene's germline CDR1 is SGHTA and CDR2 FQGTGA. The CDR3 is 14 amino acids. V was cut by 2 bases and J by 3 bases, with 10 bases left in between. The CDR3 DNA sequence: TGTGCCAGCAGCTTACTCGGAGGGAAAGAGACCCAGTACTTC. Its translation is CASSLLGGKETQYF.

This clone was counted only a few times. The chain carries TRBV6-6 and TRBJ1-2; 7 bases line up with TRBD1. In germline, CDR1 is MNHNY, CDR2 SVGAGI (reference sequence). The CDR3 totals 14 residues. V was clipped by 6 bases and J by 1 base; unmatched bases: 5. The CDR3 protein is CASSRDSVNYGYTF. In DNA, the CDR3 is TGTGCCAGCAGCAGGGACAGCGTTAACTATGGCTACACCTTC.

V is TRBV27 and J is TRBJ2-1; no clear D gene. The CDR3 spans 14 residues. Trimming removed 0 bases from V and 4 bases from J, with 7 bases in between. Per germline, CDR1 MNHEY and CDR2 SMNVEV (reference sequence). CDR3 sequence reads: CASSLSPRYNEQFF. Here the CDR3 DNA reads TGTGCCAGCAGTTTATCTCCGCGGTACAATGAGCAGTTCTTC.

The chain recombines TRBV30 with TRBJ1-5; D ambiguous. Germline values: CDR1 GTSNPN, CDR2 SVGIG (reference sequence). The V and J ends lost 7 bases and 0 bases respectively, with 16 bases between them. CDR3 length equals 15 residues. The chain's CDR3 is CAYRLGQNSNQPQHF. The CDR3 DNA reads TGTGCCTACCGTTTGGGCCAGAATAGCAATCAGCCCCAGCATTTT. The full variable domain, completed using reference TRBV30 and TRBJ1-5, is SQTIHQWPATLVQPVGSPLSLECTVEGTSNPNLYWYRQAAGRGLQLLFYSVGIGQISSEVPQNLSASRPQDRQFILSSKKLLLSDSGFYLCAYRLGQNSNQPQHFGDGTRLSIL.

This clone turned up a few times. V is TRBV2 and J is TRBJ1-6; 7 bases align to TRBD1. The V segment lost 7 bases and the J segment 0 bases; nucleotides outside the gene matches: 15. This CDR3 is built from 19 residues. Germline V gene sequence: CDR1 SNHLY, CDR2 FYNNEI. CDR3 sequence (DNA): TGTGCCAGCACCGCACCCCGACAGGGTCAGGGCTCCTATAATTCACCCCTCCACTTT. This encodes CASTAPRQGQGSYNSPLHF.

This chain uses TRBV5-1 with TRBJ2-1, with 11 bases fitting TRBD2. CDR3 length: 15 residues. Per germline, CDR1 SGHRS and CDR2 YFSETQ. Unmatched junction bases numbered 10, after V lost 4 bases and J lost 10 bases. For the CDR3, the DNA is TGCGCCAGCAGCGACGGGACTAGCGGCTCCCAGGAGCAGTTCTTC. Its protein is CASSDGTSGSQEQFF.

This chain links TRBV27 with TRBJ2-7, with D possibly being TRBD1 (6 bases). V lost 2 bases to trimming and J lost 0 bases, with 8 bases between them. Germline lookup yields CDR1 MNHEY and CDR2 SMNVEV (reference sequence). The CDR3 is 14 residues long. CDR3 region: CASSLQGYSYEQYF. The CDR3 DNA is TGTGCCAGCAGTTTACAGGGGTACTCCTACGAGCAGTACTTC.

The V gene is TRBV19, the J gene TRBJ2-2; D possibly corresponds to TRBD1 (5 bases). Germline CDR1 is LNHDA and CDR2 is SQIVND (reference sequence). Trimming took 3 bases from V and 6 from J, leaving 14 bases between them. There are 15 residues in the CDR3. CDR3 amino acids: CASSMNTGGAGELFF. The CDR3 DNA is TGTGCCAGTAGTATGAATACAGGTGGAGCCGGGGAGCTGTTTTTT.

This clone was counted ten times or more. The chain uses TRBV6-4 and TRBJ1-2; D perhaps matches TRBD1 (6 bases). Between the trimmed V and J ends, which lost 3 bases and 4 bases, there was a span of 9 bases. CDR1 is MRHNA, CDR2 SNTAGT, per germline. This CDR3 comprises 13 residues. CDR3 region: CASSDQGTYGYTF. DNA of the CDR3: TGTGCCAGCAGTGATCAGGGGACCTATGGCTACACCTTC.

This clone appeared once. V usage is TRBV7-3 and J usage is TRBJ2-5, with a weak D call TRBD1 (6 bases). This CDR3 spans 13 amino acids. Per germline, CDR1 SGHTA and CDR2 FQGTGA. Trimming removed 11 bases from V and 3 bases from J, with 16 bases in between. The CDR3 DNA follows: TGTGCCGGGACGGACAGCAAGAAAGAGACCCAGTACTTC. This encodes CAGTDSKKETQYF.

This clone showed up just a few times. The V gene is TRBV14, the J gene TRBJ2-7, with 11 bases aligning to TRBD2. Germline V gene lookup returns CDR1 SGHDN and CDR2 FVKESK. V lost 0 bases to trimming and J lost 7 bases; unmatched junction nucleotides: 14. CDR3 length: 18 residues. CDR3 protein: CASSQDYRGLAGPLEQYF. CDR3 DNA: TGTGCCAGCAGCCAAGACTATCGCGGACTAGCGGGTCCCTTAGAGCAGTACTTC.

The V gene is TRBV7-8, the J gene TRBJ2-7; unclear D gene. The germline CDR1 and CDR2 sequences are SGHVS and FQNEAQ. Trimming removed 3 bases at V and 5 bases at J, with 14 bases between. The CDR3 is made up of 14 amino acids. The CDR3 here is CASSLAVTRNEQYF. CDR3 sequence (DNA): TGTGCCAGCAGCTTGGCAGTAACGAGGAACGAGCAGTACTTC.

The V and J genes are TRBV5-1 and TRBJ2-1, with 7 bases matching TRBD2. The CDR3 length is 16 residues. CDR1 and CDR2 from the germline V gene are SGHRS and YFSETQ. With 2 bases clipped from V and 8 bases from J, the junction kept 13 bases outside the gene matches. In DNA form, the CDR3 reads TGCGCCAGCAGCTTTGGGGATGGCGGGAGTCGGGATGAGCAGTTCTTC. Residues: CASSFGDGGSRDEQFF.